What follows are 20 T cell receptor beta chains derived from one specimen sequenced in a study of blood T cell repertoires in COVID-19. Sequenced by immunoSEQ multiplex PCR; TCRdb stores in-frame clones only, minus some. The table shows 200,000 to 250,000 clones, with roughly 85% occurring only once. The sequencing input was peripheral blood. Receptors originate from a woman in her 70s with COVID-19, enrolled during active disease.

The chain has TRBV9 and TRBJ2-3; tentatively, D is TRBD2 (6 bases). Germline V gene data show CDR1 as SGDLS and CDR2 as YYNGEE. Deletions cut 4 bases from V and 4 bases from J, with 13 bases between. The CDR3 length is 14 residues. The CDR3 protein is CASSNLGTADTQYF. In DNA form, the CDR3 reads TGTGCCAGCAGCAATTTGGGGACTGCAGATACGCAGTATTTT.

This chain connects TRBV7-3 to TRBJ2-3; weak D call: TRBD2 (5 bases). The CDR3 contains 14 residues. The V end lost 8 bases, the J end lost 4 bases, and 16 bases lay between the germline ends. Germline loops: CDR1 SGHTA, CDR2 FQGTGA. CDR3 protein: CASASRVGADTQYF. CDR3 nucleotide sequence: TGTGCCAGCGCATCAAGAGTGGGAGCAGATACGCAGTATTTT.

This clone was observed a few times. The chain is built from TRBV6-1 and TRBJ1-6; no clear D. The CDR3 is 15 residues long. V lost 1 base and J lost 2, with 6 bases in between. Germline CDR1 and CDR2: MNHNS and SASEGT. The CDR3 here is CASSEGTTYNSPLHF. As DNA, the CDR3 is TGTGCCAGCAGTGAAGGGACTACCTATAATTCACCCCTCCACTTT.

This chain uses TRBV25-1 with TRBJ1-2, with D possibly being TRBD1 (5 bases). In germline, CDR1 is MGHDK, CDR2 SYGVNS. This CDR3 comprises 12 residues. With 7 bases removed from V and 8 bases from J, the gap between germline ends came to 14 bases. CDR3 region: CASTGGTGGYTF. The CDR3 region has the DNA TGTGCCAGCACTGGCGGGACGGGGGGCTACACCTTC.

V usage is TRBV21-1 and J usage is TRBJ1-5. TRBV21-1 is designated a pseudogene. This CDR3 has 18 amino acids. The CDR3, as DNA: TGTGCCACCAGCAACATTACCCGGGAACAAGGTAGCAATCAGCCCCAGCATTTT. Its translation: CATSNITREQGSNQPQHF.

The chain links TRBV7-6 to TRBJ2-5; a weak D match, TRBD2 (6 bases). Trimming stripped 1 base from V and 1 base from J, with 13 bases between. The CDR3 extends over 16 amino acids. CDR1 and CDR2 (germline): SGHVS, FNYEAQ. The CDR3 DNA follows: TGTGCCAGCAGCTTAGGGCCCCCGGGGGTCCAAGAGACCCAGTACTTC. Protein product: CASSLGPPGVQETQYF.

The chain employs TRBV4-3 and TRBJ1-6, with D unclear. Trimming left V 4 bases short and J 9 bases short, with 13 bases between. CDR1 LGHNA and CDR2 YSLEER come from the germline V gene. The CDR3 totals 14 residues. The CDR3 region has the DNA TGCGCCAGCAGCCGCGACATAACCGGTTCACCCCTCCACTTT. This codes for CASSRDITGSPLHF.

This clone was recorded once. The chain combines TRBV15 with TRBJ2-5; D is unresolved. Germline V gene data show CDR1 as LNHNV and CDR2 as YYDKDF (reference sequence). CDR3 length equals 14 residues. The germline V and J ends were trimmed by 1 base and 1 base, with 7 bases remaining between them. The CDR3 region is CATSRVPFQETQYF. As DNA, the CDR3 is TGTGCCACCAGCAGAGTCCCATTCCAAGAGACCCAGTACTTC.

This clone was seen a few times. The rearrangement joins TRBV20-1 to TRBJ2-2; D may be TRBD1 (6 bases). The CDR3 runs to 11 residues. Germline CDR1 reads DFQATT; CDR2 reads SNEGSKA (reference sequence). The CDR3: CSLQQGASLFF. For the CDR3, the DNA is TGCAGCCTACAACAGGGAGCCTCGCTGTTTTTT.

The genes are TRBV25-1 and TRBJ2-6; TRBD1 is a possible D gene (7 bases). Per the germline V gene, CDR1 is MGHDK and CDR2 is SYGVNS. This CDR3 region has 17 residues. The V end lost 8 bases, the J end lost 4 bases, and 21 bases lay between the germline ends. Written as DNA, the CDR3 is TGTGCCAGCGGTTTGGAGGGGGCTATCTCCGGGGCCAACGTCCTGACTTTC. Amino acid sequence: CASGLEGAISGANVLTF. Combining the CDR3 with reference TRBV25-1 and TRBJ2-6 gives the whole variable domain EADIYQTPRYLVIGTGKKITLECSQTMGHDKMYWYQQDPGMELHLIHYSYGVNSTEKGDLSSESTVSRIRTEHFPLTLESARPSHTSQYLCASGLEGAISGANVLTFGAGSRLTVL.

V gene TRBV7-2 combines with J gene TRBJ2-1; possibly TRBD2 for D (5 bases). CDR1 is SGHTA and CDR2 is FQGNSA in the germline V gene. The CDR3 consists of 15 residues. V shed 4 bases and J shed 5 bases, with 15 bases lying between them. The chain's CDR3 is CASSSRGFGDNEQFF. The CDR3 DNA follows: TGTGCCAGCAGCTCCCGGGGATTCGGGGACAATGAGCAGTTCTTC.

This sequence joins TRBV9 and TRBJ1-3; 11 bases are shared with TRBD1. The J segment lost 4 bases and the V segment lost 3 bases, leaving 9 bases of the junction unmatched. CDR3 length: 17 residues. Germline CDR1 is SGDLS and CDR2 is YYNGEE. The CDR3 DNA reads TGTGCCAGCAGCGAATCCGGGACAGGGGGTTGGGGAAACACCATATATTTT. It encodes CASSESGTGGWGNTIYF.

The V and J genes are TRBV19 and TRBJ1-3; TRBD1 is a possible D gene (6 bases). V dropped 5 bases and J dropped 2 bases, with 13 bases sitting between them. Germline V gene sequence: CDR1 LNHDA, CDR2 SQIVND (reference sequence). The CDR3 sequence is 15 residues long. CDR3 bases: TGTGCCAGTAGTGGATTGGGGGCGGCTGGAAACACCATATATTTT. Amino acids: CASSGLGAAGNTIYF.

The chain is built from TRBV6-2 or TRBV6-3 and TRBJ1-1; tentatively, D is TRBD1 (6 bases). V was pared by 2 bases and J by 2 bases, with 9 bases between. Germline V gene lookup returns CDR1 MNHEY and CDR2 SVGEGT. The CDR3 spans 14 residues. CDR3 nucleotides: TGTGCCAGCAGTTACACACAGGGTAACACTGAAGCTTTCTTT. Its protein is CASSYTQGNTEAFF.

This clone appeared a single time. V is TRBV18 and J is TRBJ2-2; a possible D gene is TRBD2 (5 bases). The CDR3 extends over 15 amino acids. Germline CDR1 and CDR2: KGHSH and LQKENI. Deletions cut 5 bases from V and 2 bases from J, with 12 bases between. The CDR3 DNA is TGTGCCAGCTCAGAAGTTCGGGAAAACACCGGGGAGCTGTTTTTT. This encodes CASSEVRENTGELFF.

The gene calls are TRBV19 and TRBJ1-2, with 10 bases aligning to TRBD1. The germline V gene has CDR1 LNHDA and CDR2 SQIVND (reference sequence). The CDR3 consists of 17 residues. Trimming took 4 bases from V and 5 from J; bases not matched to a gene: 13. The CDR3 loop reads CASSTTLLGQGSYGYTF. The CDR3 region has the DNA TGTGCCAGTAGTACCACGCTACTGGGACAGGGGAGTTATGGCTACACCTTC.

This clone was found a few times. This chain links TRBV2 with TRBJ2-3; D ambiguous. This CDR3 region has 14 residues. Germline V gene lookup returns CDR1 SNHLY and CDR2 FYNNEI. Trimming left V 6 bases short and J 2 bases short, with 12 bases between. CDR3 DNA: TGTGCCAGCAGAAAAGCGACCGCCACAGATACGCAGTATTTT. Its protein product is CASRKATATDTQYF.

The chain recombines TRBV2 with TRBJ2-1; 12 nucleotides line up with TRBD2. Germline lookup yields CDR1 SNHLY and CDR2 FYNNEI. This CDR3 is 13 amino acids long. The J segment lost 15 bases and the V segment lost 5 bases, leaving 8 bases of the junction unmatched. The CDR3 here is CASSSLAGGRLFF. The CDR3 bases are TGTGCCAGCAGTAGCCTAGCGGGGGGGCGGCTGTTCTTC.

CDR3 DNA sequence: TGTGCCAGCAGTACTAGCGGGAGGGATACGCAGTATTTT. Residues: CASSTSGRDTQYF. The rearrangement joins TRBV27 to TRBJ2-3; 12 bases match TRBD2. Germline V lookup: CDR1 MNHEY, CDR2 SMNVEV (reference sequence). The CDR3 runs 13 residues. The junction had 0 bases not matched to a gene; V was cut back by 5 bases and J by 6 bases.

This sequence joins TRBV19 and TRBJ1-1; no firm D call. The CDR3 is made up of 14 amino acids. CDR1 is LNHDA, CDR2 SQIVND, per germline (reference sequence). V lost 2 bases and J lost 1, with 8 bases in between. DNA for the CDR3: TGTGCCAGTAGTATACGTGCCAGGAACACTGAAGCTTTCTTT. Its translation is CASSIRARNTEAFF.